The 30 T cell receptor beta chains presented below share a single source sample, sequenced in a study of T cells in women clearing cervical HPV infection. Method: immunoSEQ multiplex PCR; TCRdb's copy keeps in-frame clones and lacks some. Its table records around 30,000 clones. The sequencing input was blood buffy coat. The receptors were sampled from a woman aged 18 to 75 with a cervical HPV16 infection that either progressed to CIN3+ or cleared (not recorded which).

A remark on this clone: The observed sequence ends 3 residues before the CDR3 terminus, with the missing tail filled in from the germline J gene. The chain combines TRBV5-1 with TRBJ2-7; unclear D gene. CDR3 length: 15 amino acids. CDR1 is SGHRS and CDR2 is YFSETQ in the germline V gene. V lost 0 bases to trimming and J lost 2 bases, with 12 bases between them. Incomplete CDR3 DNA: TGCGCCAGCAGCTTGGGTCCAACGGTTACCTACGAG. This translates into CASSLGPTVTYE. The full CDR3 sequence reads CASSLGPTVTYEQYF.

Turning to this clone: The DNA ends 3 residues before the CDR3 does, and the rest of the CDR3 is filled in from the germline J gene. The J gene is TRBJ2-1, the V gene TRBV5-5; 10 bases align to TRBD2. V shed 4 bases, J shed 7 bases, and the junction held 8 bases outside the gene matches. The CDR3 extends over 15 amino acids. Germline CDR1 SGHKS, CDR2 YYEKEE (reference sequence). CDR3 DNA (partial): TGTGCCAGCAGCGGGTTGGCTAGCGGGAGTAATGAG. Translated, it gives CASSGLASGSNE. The CDR3 reads in full as CASSGLASGSNEQFF.

In regard to this clone: The read finishes 3 residues shy of the CDR3 end, and the germline J gene is used to complete it. This chain links TRBV6-2 or TRBV6-3 with TRBJ2-2, with TRBD2 matching 11 bases. This CDR3 spans 14 amino acids. Germline V gene sequence: CDR1 MNHEY, CDR2 SVGEGT. V lost 4 bases, J lost 6 bases, and 1 base stayed unmatched. The CDR3 region is CASSLAGGPGELFF. The sequenced part of the CDR3 DNA is TGTGCCAGCAGTTTAGCGGGAGGGCCCGGGGAG.

In the case of this clone: Read data end 3 residues before the CDR3 end; the end is taken from the germline J gene. The V call is TRBV5-1, the J call TRBJ2-5; tentatively, D is TRBD2 (6 bases). Trimming cost V 0 bases and J 4 bases, with 13 bases left between them. Looked up from germline, CDR1 is SGHRS and CDR2 is YFSETQ. CDR3 size: 15 residues. The CDR3 reads CASSLEGGYGETQYF. CDR3 bases read: TGCGCCAGCAGCTTGGAAGGAGGGTATGGAGAGACC.

About this clone: The sequenced fragment ends 3 residues before the CDR3 boundary, so the rest is inferred from the germline J gene. The gene calls are TRBV20-1 and TRBJ2-1; 8 bases match TRBD2. Germline V lookup: CDR1 DFQATT, CDR2 SNEGSKA (reference sequence). J gave up 0 bases and V 5 bases, and 6 bases lay outside the gene matches. This CDR3 comprises 15 residues. The CDR3 region is CSAPRAGDSYNEQFF. CDR3 DNA (partial): TGCAGTGCTCCAAGAGCGGGGGACTCCTACAATGAG.

Points on this clone: The observed sequence ends 3 residues before the CDR3 terminus, with the missing tail filled in from the germline J gene. The V gene is TRBV18, the J gene TRBJ2-5, with 7 nucleotides matching TRBD1. Losses at the gene ends were 5 bases for V and 5 bases for J; bases not matched to a gene: 14. The CDR3 runs to 16 residues. Germline V CDR1 and CDR2: KGHSH, LQKENI. The part of the CDR3 DNA that was read is TGTGCCAGCTCATCAAACAGGGGACGAGCAGGGGAGACC. As protein: CASSSNRGRAGET. The CDR3, in full, reads CASSSNRGRAGETQYF.

On this clone itself: The read ends 3 residues before the CDR3 terminus; that terminus is restored from the germline J gene. The chain combines TRBV2 with TRBJ2-2; perhaps TRBD1 as D (5 bases). CDR3 length: 15 amino acids. The V end was cut by 7 bases, the J end by 2 bases, with 14 bases between. Per germline, CDR1 SNHLY and CDR2 FYNNEI. The covered CDR3 bases are TGTGCCAGCAAGCGTGACAGTCACAACACCGGGGAG. Protein: CASKRDSHNTGE. The full CDR3 reads CASKRDSHNTGELFF.

Details on this clone: The observed sequence ends 3 residues before the CDR3 terminus, with the missing tail filled in from the germline J gene. This chain connects TRBV5-1 to TRBJ1-3; D not resolved. The CDR3 length is 16 residues. Trimming left V 1 base short and J 0 bases short, with 11 bases between. CDR1 is SGHRS and CDR2 is YFSETQ in the germline V gene. The covered CDR3 bases are TGCGCCAGCAGCTTGTCTGAGCTCAACTCTGGAAACACC. Amino acids: CASSLSELNSGNT. The entire CDR3 reads CASSLSELNSGNTIYF. Based on the CDR3 plus reference TRBV5-1 and TRBJ1-3, the full variable domain is KAGVTQTPRYLIKTRGQQVTLSCSPISGHRSVSWYQQTPGQGLQFLFEYFSETQRNKGNFPGRFSGRQFSNSRSEMNVSTLELGDSALYLCASSLSELNSGNTIYFGEGSWLTVV.

A remark on this clone: The read comes to an end 3 residues before the CDR3 does, leaving the germline J gene to fill in the end. The chain joins TRBV6-1 to TRBJ1-2; D is ambiguous. The germline CDR1 and CDR2 sequences are MNHNS and SASEGT. The CDR3 length is 16 residues. The V and J ends lost 0 bases and 4 bases respectively, with 15 bases between them. CDR3 sequence: CASSEAPGGGRYGYTF. The DNA read from the CDR3 is TGTGCCAGCAGTGAAGCACCGGGCGGCGGGCGCTATGGC.

Turning to this clone: The sequence runs out 3 residues before the end of the CDR3; the remainder is reconstructed from the germline J gene. V and J are TRBV5-6 and TRBJ1-1; D is undetermined. The CDR3 length is 11 residues. The V end lost 2 bases, the J end lost 7 bases, and 6 bases lay between the germline ends. Germline V gives CDR1 SGHDT, CDR2 YYEEEE. CDR3 bases read: TGTGCCAGCAGCTTCTCCAGTGAA. Its translation: CASSFSSE. The entire CDR3 sequence reads CASSFSSEAFF. The whole variable domain, remainder taken from reference TRBV5-6 and TRBJ1-1, is DAGVTQSPTHLIKTRGQQVTLRCSPKSGHDTVSWYQQALGQGPQFIFQYYEEEERQRGNFPDRFSGHQFPNYSSELNVNALLLGDSALYLCASSFSSEAFFGQGTRLTVV.

Details on this clone: The read halts 3 residues ahead of the CDR3 end, with the missing end drawn from the germline J gene. The chain carries TRBV18 and TRBJ2-7; 11 bases align to TRBD1. CDR3 length: 13 residues. The V gene's germline CDR1 is KGHSH and CDR2 LQKENI. Trimming at V came to 8 bases and at J to 4 bases, leaving 4 bases not matched to a gene. Partial CDR3 DNA: TGTGCCAGCGGACAGGGGGCAAATTACGAG. It translates to CASGQGANYE. The complete CDR3 reads CASGQGANYEQYF.

Remarks on this clone: The CDR3 end is not reached by the read, which stops 3 residues before it; the germline J gene fills it in. The chain couples TRBV28 to TRBJ1-4, with a tentative D call TRBD1 (5 bases). V was clipped by 5 bases and J by 8 bases, with 15 bases between them. CDR1 MDHEN and CDR2 SYDVKM come from the germline V gene. There are 14 residues in the CDR3. This CDR3 reads CASSEAGGGEKLFF. The part of the CDR3 DNA that was read is TGTGCCAGCAGTGAGGCGGGGGGTGGGGAAAAA.

As regards this clone: The read ends 3 residues early relative to the CDR3; the germline J gene fills the gap. The chain has TRBV5-6 and TRBJ1-2, with D possibly being TRBD1 (6 bases). The CDR3 runs 14 residues. Germline V gives CDR1 SGHDT, CDR2 YYEEEE. The covered CDR3 bases are TGTGCCAGCAGCGACGGTTGGGGGCGCTGGGGC. Translating it yields CASSDGWGRWG. The CDR3 reads in full as CASSDGWGRWGYTF.

The CDR3 bases that were read are TGTGCCTGGAGCCTCTCAGGGGCCCCTTCCTACGAG. Its translation is CAWSLSGAPSYE. The entire CDR3 protein reads CAWSLSGAPSYEQYF. This chain links TRBV30 with TRBJ2-7; perhaps TRBD1 as D (6 bases). The read ends 3 residues early relative to the CDR3; the germline J gene fills the gap. With 3 bases removed from V and 1 base from J, the gap between germline ends came to 16 bases. The germline CDR1 and CDR2 sequences are GTSNPN and SVGIG (reference sequence). The CDR3 consists of 15 residues. Full variable domain (remainder filled in from reference TRBV30 and TRBJ2-7): SQTIHQWPATLVQPVGSPLSLECTVEGTSNPNLYWYRQAAGRGLQLLFYSVGIGQISSEVPQNLSASRPQDRQFILSSKKLLLSDSGFYLCAWSLSGAPSYEQYFGPGTRLTVT.

Remarks on this clone: The read gets to within 3 residues of the CDR3 end, and the germline J gene fills in the rest. The gene calls are TRBV10-1 and TRBJ2-1; no reliable D call. The CDR3 runs to 13 residues. V gave up 5 bases and J gave up 3 bases, with 8 bases separating them. CDR1 and CDR2 (germline): WNHNN, SYGVQD (reference sequence). The CDR3: CASSTSIYNEQFF. Incomplete CDR3 DNA: TGCGCCAGCAGTACATCGATCTACAATGAG.

Comments on this clone: The CDR3 end falls 3 residues outside the read, so it is completed with the germline J gene. This chain uses TRBV19 with TRBJ2-2, with TRBD1 as a possible D gene (5 bases). Trimming removed 7 bases at V and 7 bases at J, with 25 bases between. CDR3 length equals 17 residues. Germline CDR1 reads LNHDA; CDR2 reads SQIVND (reference sequence). This chain's CDR3 is CASTALTSRVINGELFF. Partial CDR3 DNA: TGTGCCAGTACTGCCCTAACATCCAGGGTTATAAACGGGGAG.

With regard to this clone: The missing CDR3 end, 3 residues past where the read stops, is filled in from the germline J gene. The rearrangement uses TRBV6-2 or TRBV6-3 and TRBJ1-2; TRBD1 might be the D (6 bases). The CDR3 covers 14 residues. Germline V gene lookup returns CDR1 MNHEY and CDR2 SVGEGT. V gave up 5 bases and J gave up 4 bases, with 14 bases separating them. Here the CDR3 reads CASSLPDSFYGYTF. Incomplete CDR3 DNA: TGTGCCAGCAGTCTGCCGGACAGTTTCTATGGC.

Regarding this clone: Read coverage stops 3 residues before the CDR3 terminus; the germline J gene supplies the remainder. V and J are TRBV20-1 and TRBJ2-5, with unresolved D. Germline V gives CDR1 DFQATT, CDR2 SNEGSKA (reference sequence). This CDR3 has 11 amino acids. With 4 bases removed from V and 3 bases from J, the gap between germline ends came to 6 bases. The CDR3 spells CSATGEETQYF. The DNA read from the CDR3 is TGCAGTGCTACAGGAGAAGAGACC.

Concerning this clone itself: The missing CDR3 end, 3 residues past where the read stops, is filled in from the germline J gene. This chain links TRBV29-1 with TRBJ2-3, with D uncertain. This CDR3 spans 16 amino acids. CDR1 is SQVTM and CDR2 is ANQGSEA in the germline V gene. Trimming took 4 bases from V and 5 from J, leaving 22 bases between them. The CDR3 spells CSVVGLGQQKGDTQYF. The DNA read from the CDR3 is TGCAGCGTTGTTGGTTTGGGTCAGCAGAAGGGAGATACG.

Worth noting for this clone: The read falls 3 residues short of the CDR3 end, and the missing part is taken from the germline J gene. This chain uses TRBV12-3 or TRBV12-4 with TRBJ2-7, with D possibly TRBD1 on 6 matching bases. Trimming removed 6 bases from V and 4 bases from J, with 13 bases in between. The CDR3 runs 13 residues. CDR3 amino acids: CASRDNRGYEQYF. The CDR3 bases that were read are TGTGCCAGCAGGGATAATAGGGGGTACGAG.

Concerning this clone itself: The read ends 3 residues shy of where the CDR3 ends; the end is completed using the germline J gene. This sequence joins TRBV11-2 and TRBJ2-7, with TRBD2 matching over 7 bases. Germline V lookup: CDR1 SGHAT, CDR2 FQNNGV. CDR3 size: 14 residues. V gave up 4 bases and J gave up 6 bases; unmatched junction bases: 9. The CDR3 is CASSWGEGRREQYF. The CDR3 bases that were read are TGTGCCAGCAGCTGGGGGGAGGGGAGGCGCGAG.

On this clone itself: The read stops 3 residues short of the end of the CDR3; the missing end is completed from the germline J gene. The V and J genes are TRBV7-8 and TRBJ2-3; 8 bases agree with TRBD2. Germline V gives CDR1 SGHVS, CDR2 FQNEAQ. The CDR3 is made up of 17 amino acids. V shed 5 bases and J 7 bases; nucleotides not matched to a gene: 17. The CDR3 bases that were read are TGTGCCAGCAGCCAAAGGCCCGGGGGGGCCGGGGTAAATACG. Translation gives CASSQRPGGAGVNT. The full-length CDR3 reads as CASSQRPGGAGVNTQYF.

Details on this clone: The missing CDR3 end, 3 residues past where the read stops, is filled in from the germline J gene. The J gene is TRBJ2-7, the V gene TRBV28, with D perhaps TRBD2 (6 bases). CDR1 MDHEN and CDR2 SYDVKM come from the germline V gene. This CDR3 is built from 16 residues. V lost 7 bases to trimming and J lost 2 bases, with 21 bases between them. CDR3 protein: CASNGQSGTQTYEQYF. The CDR3 bases that were read are TGTGCCAGCAATGGGCAGTCGGGGACTCAAACCTACGAG.

About this clone itself: The read terminates 3 residues before the CDR3 end, so the remaining end is supplied by the germline J gene. The chain has TRBV10-3 and TRBJ2-3; D perhaps matches TRBD2 (6 bases). The CDR3 has 13 amino acids. Germline V gives CDR1 ENHRY, CDR2 SYGVKD. The CDR3 protein is CAISESPGVPQYF. The part of the CDR3 DNA that was read is TGTGCCATCAGTGAGTCACCGGGGGTGCCG.

The CDR3 DNA, read in part, is TGTGCCAGTAGTACCTCGCGACAGGGTTGGGCAGATACG. Its translation is CASSTSRQGWADT. The whole CDR3 is CASSTSRQGWADTQYF. V usage is TRBV19 and J usage is TRBJ2-3, with TRBD1 matching 7 bases. The read is 3 residues too short to cover the CDR3 end, so that end is filled in from the germline J gene. Germline V lookup: CDR1 LNHDA, CDR2 SQIVND (reference sequence). J gave up 4 bases and V 4 bases, and 11 bases lay outside the gene matches. There are 16 residues in the CDR3. Variable domain in full (rest from reference TRBV19 and TRBJ2-3): DGGITQSPKYLFRKEGQNVTLSCEQNLNHDAMYWYRQDPGQGLRLIYYSQIVNDFQKGDIAEGYSVSREKKESFPLTVTSAQKNPTAFYLCASSTSRQGWADTQYFGPGTRLTVL.

Worth noting for this clone: The read terminates 3 residues before the CDR3 end, so the remaining end is supplied by the germline J gene. The chain is built from TRBV30 and TRBJ2-2; D possibly corresponds to TRBD1 (6 bases). Per germline, CDR1 GTSNPN and CDR2 SVGIG (reference sequence). This CDR3 is 14 amino acids long. V lost 3 bases to trimming and J lost 5 bases, with 13 bases between them. The CDR3: CAWRTGMITGELFF. CDR3 DNA (partial): TGTGCCTGGAGAACAGGGATGATAACCGGGGAG.

A word on this clone: The CDR3 extends 3 residues past the end of the read, so its final part is completed from the germline J gene. V gene TRBV20-1 combines with J gene TRBJ2-5; 7 bases are shared with TRBD1. The germline V gene has CDR1 DFQATT and CDR2 SNEGSKA (reference sequence). The CDR3 is 15 residues long. Unmatched junction bases numbered 10, after V lost 6 bases and J lost 0 bases. The CDR3 DNA, read in part, is TGCAGTGCGGTGCCGGGACAGCCCTACCAAGAGACC. Translating it yields CSAVPGQPYQET. The full CDR3 sequence reads CSAVPGQPYQETQYF.

Notes on this clone: Read data end 3 residues before the CDR3 end; the end is taken from the germline J gene. This chain connects TRBV5-1 to TRBJ2-1, with a tentative D call TRBD2 (6 bases). The CDR3 is 16 amino acids. The V end lost 4 bases, the J end lost 0 bases, and 14 bases lay between the germline ends. Looked up from germline, CDR1 is SGHRS and CDR2 is YFSETQ. The CDR3 sequence is CASSRAGKSSYNEQFF. CDR3 DNA (partial): TGCGCCAGCAGCCGCGCGGGGAAGTCCTCCTACAATGAG.

For this clone: Read coverage stops 3 residues before the CDR3 terminus; the germline J gene supplies the remainder. The chain is built from TRBV19 and TRBJ1-1; D is perhaps TRBD1 (5 bases). Trimming removed 8 bases from V and 2 bases from J, with 9 bases in between. The CDR3 loop spans 12 amino acids. Looked up from germline, CDR1 is LNHDA and CDR2 is SQIVND (reference sequence). The CDR3: CASRGVNTEAFF. The CDR3 bases that were read are TGTGCCAGTCGGGGGGTAAACACTGAA. The full variable domain, rest sourced from reference TRBV19 and TRBJ1-1, is DGGITQSPKYLFRKEGQNVTLSCEQNLNHDAMYWYRQDPGQGLRLIYYSQIVNDFQKGDIAEGYSVSREKKESFPLTVTSAQKNPTAFYLCASRGVNTEAFFGQGTRLTVV.

A note on this clone: Coverage ceases 3 residues before the CDR3 finishes, and the germline J gene fills in the end. J is TRBJ2-1 and V is TRBV14, with D perhaps TRBD2 (7 bases). V was clipped by 4 bases and J by 7 bases, with 14 bases between them. Germline V gene data show CDR1 as SGHDN and CDR2 as FVKESK. This CDR3 has 14 amino acids. The CDR3 spells CASSRSGGSNEQFF. CDR3 DNA (partial): TGTGCCAGCAGCCGTTCGGGGGGCTCAAATGAG. The full variable domain, rest sourced from reference TRBV14 and TRBJ2-1, is EAGVTQFPSHSVIEKGQTVTLRCDPISGHDNLYWYRRVMGKEIKFLLHFVKESKQDESGMPNNRFLAERTGGTYSTLKVQPAELEDSGVYFCASSRSGGSNEQFFGPGTRLTVL.